Each of the 23 T cell receptor beta chains below was sequenced from the same sample in a study of T cells expressing NK-cell markers. Following a re-call of the 5' RACE reads, TCRdb has one entry per CDR3 protein and lacks DNA. Its table records under 200,000 distinct CDR3 sequences. The sample consisted of blood T cells: a sorted CD56 or NKG2C T cell subset, CD4+ or CD8+ T cells, or bulk PBMC T cells (not recorded which). The receptors were sampled from a woman between 18 and 70 years old in good health.

The chain employs TRBV28 and TRBJ1-5. This CDR3 has 12 residues. Germline CDR1 reads MDHEN; CDR2 reads SYDVKM. Here the CDR3 reads CASSPDLFFQHF.

The chain links TRBV3-1 to TRBJ2-5; TCRdb proposes TRBD1, but this gene call is untestable without DNA. The CDR3 loop spans 14 amino acids. From germline, CDR1 is LGHDT and CDR2 YNNKEL (reference sequence). The chain's CDR3 is CASSQYRRVETQYF.

The chain joins TRBV11-2 to TRBJ2-2. This CDR3 comprises 12 residues. Germline CDR1 reads SGHAT; CDR2 reads FQNNGV. The CDR3 loop reads CASSLSRGELFF.

The chain has TRBV25-1 and TRBJ1-3; the TCRdb call, TRBD1, lacks DNA for checking. Germline V CDR1 and CDR2: MGHDK, SYGVNS. The CDR3 has 14 residues. CDR3 amino acids: CASSAEGFGNTIYF.

The rearrangement uses TRBV4-2 and TRBJ1-2; the D call of TRBD1 rests on TCRdb alone, since no DNA is present to check it. The CDR3 has 15 residues. The germline CDR1 and CDR2 sequences are LGHNA and YNFKEQ. The CDR3 loop reads CASSQAPGQGTFYTF.

V and J are TRBV10-3 and TRBJ1-3. The CDR3 is 13 residues long. Looked up from germline, CDR1 is ENHRY and CDR2 is SYGVKD. CDR3 residues: CAISPSRENTIYF.

The chain carries TRBV5-1 and TRBJ2-1; no DNA is available, so the TRBD1 call from TCRdb remains unchecked. CDR1 and CDR2 from the germline V gene are SGHRS and YFSETQ. The CDR3 is made up of 15 amino acids. This CDR3 is CASSDQPTRDNEQFF.

V gene TRBV5-1 combines with J gene TRBJ2-1. CDR3 length equals 15 residues. The V gene's germline CDR1 is SGHRS and CDR2 YFSETQ. CDR3 in amino acids: CASSLGGGSYNEQFF. Full variable domain (rest looked up from reference TRBV5-1 and TRBJ2-1): KAGVTQTPRYLIKTRGQQVTLSCSPISGHRSVSWYQQTPGQGLQFLFEYFSETQRNKGNFPGRFSGRQFSNSRSEMNVSTLELGDSALYLCASSLGGGSYNEQFFGPGTRLTVL.

V is TRBV29-1 and J is TRBJ2-1. The CDR3 consists of 12 residues. CDR1 SQVTM and CDR2 ANQGSEA come from the germline V gene. The CDR3 sequence: CSANPHHNEQFF.

J is TRBJ1-6 and V is TRBV14. The CDR3 extends over 12 amino acids. CDR1 and CDR2 (germline): SGHDN, FVKESK. This CDR3 is CASSQEQSPLHF. Complete variable domain (other parts from reference TRBV14 and TRBJ1-6): EAGVTQFPSHSVIEKGQTVTLRCDPISGHDNLYWYRRVMGKEIKFLLHFVKESKQDESGMPNNRFLAERTGGTYSTLKVQPAELEDSGVYFCASSQEQSPLHFGNGTRLTVT.

The J gene is TRBJ2-1, the V gene TRBV10-3; TCRdb lists TRBD2, though no DNA is available to test this call. Germline loops: CDR1 ENHRY, CDR2 SYGVKD. This CDR3 is 15 amino acids long. The CDR3 sequence is CATLLAGGKINEQFF.

The V gene is TRBV6-1, the J gene TRBJ1-5; TCRdb's D gene call, TRBD1, goes unchecked for lack of DNA. The CDR3 runs to 16 residues. The germline V gene encodes CDR1 MNHNS and CDR2 SASEGT. The chain's CDR3 is CASSQLGGVNNQPQHF.

The chain has TRBV20-1 and TRBJ2-7; TCRdb names TRBD1, which stays unverified in the absence of DNA. Germline V gene sequence: CDR1 DFQATT, CDR2 SNEGSKA (reference sequence). The CDR3 covers 11 residues. The CDR3 is CSATGGQGQYF.

The chain combines TRBV5-1 with TRBJ2-7; TCRdb's D gene call, TRBD1, goes unchecked for lack of DNA. The CDR3 totals 16 residues. Germline lookup yields CDR1 SGHRS and CDR2 YFSETQ. CDR3 protein: CASSLASGTATYEQYF.

V gene TRBV5-1 combines with J gene TRBJ2-7; the TRBD1 assignment by TCRdb is unverifiable without DNA. In germline, CDR1 is SGHRS, CDR2 YFSETQ. The CDR3 runs 16 residues. CDR3: CASSRSDRGPSYEQYF.

This chain joins TRBV6-2 or TRBV6-3 and TRBJ1-4. CDR3 length equals 13 residues. The V gene's germline CDR1 is MNHEY and CDR2 SVGEGT. The CDR3 loop is CASKGTTNEKLFF.

J is TRBJ2-2 and V is TRBV12-3 or TRBV12-4; the TRBD1 assignment by TCRdb is unverifiable without DNA. The CDR3 runs 14 residues. CDR3 loop: CASSIGGNTGELFF.

The chain carries TRBV7-9 and TRBJ2-7; TCRdb reports TRBD2, a call that lacks DNA to check it against. Looked up from germline, CDR1 is SEHNR and CDR2 is FQNEAQ (reference sequence). The CDR3 is 13 residues long. CDR3 protein: CASSLQEGSEQYF.

This chain uses TRBV5-1 with TRBJ2-2; TCRdb picks TRBD2, but there is no DNA to check that call. CDR1 and CDR2 from the germline V gene are SGHRS and YFSETQ. This CDR3 spans 13 amino acids. CDR3 sequence: CASSRTAGGELFF.

This chain links TRBV29-1 with TRBJ2-2; TCRdb proposes TRBD2, but this gene call is untestable without DNA. There are 15 residues in the CDR3. The germline V gene encodes CDR1 SQVTM and CDR2 ANQGSEA. The CDR3 is CSVKYGGAYTGELFF.

The CDR3 reads CAIAGTVFNEQFF. This chain uses TRBV12-3 or TRBV12-4 with TRBJ2-1; the D call of TRBD1 rests on TCRdb alone, since no DNA is present to check it. CDR3 length equals 13 residues.

The rearrangement links TRBV12-3 or TRBV12-4 to TRBJ2-2; the D gene TCRdb calls, TRBD2, cannot be checked with no DNA. This CDR3 is 16 amino acids long. CDR3 region: CASSLWTGPNTGELFF.

This CDR3 is CASSLAGRRNEKLFF. The chain joins TRBV5-1 to TRBJ1-4. CDR1 SGHRS and CDR2 YFSETQ come from the germline V gene. The CDR3 extends over 15 amino acids.